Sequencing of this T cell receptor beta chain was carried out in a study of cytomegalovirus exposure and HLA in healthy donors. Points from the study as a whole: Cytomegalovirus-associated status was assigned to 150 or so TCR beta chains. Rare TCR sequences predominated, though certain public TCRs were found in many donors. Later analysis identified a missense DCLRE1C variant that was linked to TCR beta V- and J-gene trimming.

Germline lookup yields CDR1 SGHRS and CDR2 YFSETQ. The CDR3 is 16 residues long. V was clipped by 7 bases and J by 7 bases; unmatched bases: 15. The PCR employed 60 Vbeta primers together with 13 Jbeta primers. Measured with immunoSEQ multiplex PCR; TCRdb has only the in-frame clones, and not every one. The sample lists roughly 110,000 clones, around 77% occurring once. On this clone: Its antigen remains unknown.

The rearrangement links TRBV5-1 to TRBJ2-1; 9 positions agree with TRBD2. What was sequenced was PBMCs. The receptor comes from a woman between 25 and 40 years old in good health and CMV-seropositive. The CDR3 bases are TGCGCCAGCGCTGGACTCGGGACTAGCATCTTTAATGAGCAGTTCTTC. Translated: CASAGLGTSIFNEQFF.